The present TCR beta chain was sequenced within a study of early T cells in non-severe SARS-CoV-2 infection. Study-wide points: In VDJdb matching, anti-spike CD8 responses were favored while private and CD4 specificities went missing.

cDNA molecules, individually, were tagged with unique molecular identifiers. TCRdb independently ran MiXCR on the 5' RACE reads; one entry per CDR3 protein. The sample holds fewer than 35,000 distinct CDR3 sequences, approximately 10% seen once. The CDR3 contains 13 residues. Germline loops: CDR1 GTSNPN, CDR2 SVGIG (reference sequence). The V and J ends lost 2 bases and 0 bases respectively, with 5 bases between them. This clonotype was seen repeatedly, ten times or more. Its antigen is as yet unknown. Specimen: whole blood. J is TRBJ1-5 and V is TRBV30; weak D call: TRBD1 (5 bases). The receptor was derived from an adult who was a healthcare worker with PCR-confirmed SARS-CoV-2 infection or an uninfected control (not recorded which). In DNA, the CDR3 is TGTGCCTGGAGTCAGGGTAGCAATCAGCCCCAGCATTTT. Encoded protein: CAWSQGSNQPQHF.